The clone carrying this T cell receptor beta chain was recorded a few times. Its specificity is unknown. In TCRdb, the 5' RACE reads were re-called with MiXCR into one record per CDR3 protein. The repertoire consists of 110,000 or so distinct CDR3 sequences, with 10% to 13% occurring once and the leading ten covering approximately 25%. Time point indicated: blood at routine non-recurrence follow-up after resection. The sample originates from a study of spatial heterogeneity in lung cancer. The CDR3 sequence is 16 residues long. Germline values: CDR1 MDHEN, CDR2 SYDVKM. J was trimmed by 4 bases and V by 3 bases; bases with no gene match: 5. The study, taken as a whole, reports: Resection blood, more than follow-up blood, showed ubiquitous expanded tumor TCRs.

The gene calls are TRBV28 and TRBJ2-1; 11 positions match TRBD2. The clonotype comes from a female donor with early-stage non-small cell lung cancer. Sequences were derived from PBMCs, sampled at follow-up. The DNA of the CDR3 is TGTGCCAGCAGTTTTGTGGGACTAGCGGTTTACAATGAGCAGTTCTTC. It translates to CASSFVGLAVYNEQFF.